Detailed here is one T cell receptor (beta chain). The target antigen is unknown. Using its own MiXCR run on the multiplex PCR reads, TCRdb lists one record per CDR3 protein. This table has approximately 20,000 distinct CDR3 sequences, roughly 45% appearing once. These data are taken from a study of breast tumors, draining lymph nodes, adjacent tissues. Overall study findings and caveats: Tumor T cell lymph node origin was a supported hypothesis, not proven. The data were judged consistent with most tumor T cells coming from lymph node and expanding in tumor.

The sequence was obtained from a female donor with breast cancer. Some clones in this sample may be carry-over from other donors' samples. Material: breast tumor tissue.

The CDR3 sequence: CASSPAVAGPYEQYF. In DNA form, the CDR3 reads TGTGCCAGCAGCCCGGCTGTAGCGGGCCCCTACGAGCAGTACTTC. J is TRBJ2-7 and V is TRBV11-3; 7 bases match TRBD2. The CDR3 extends over 15 amino acids. V shed 5 bases and J 2 bases; nucleotides not matched to a gene: 9. Per the germline V gene, CDR1 is SGHNT and CDR2 is YENEEA.